The rows below give T cell receptor beta chains drawn from one sample of a study of T cell responses to AZD1222 COVID-19 vaccine. Using immunoSEQ multiplex PCR, the repertoire was profiled, and TCRdb retains in-frame clones only, with some absent. The table shows 200,000 to 250,000 clones, with approximately 94% occurring only once. Sequences were derived from peripheral blood, sampled 28 days after the second dose of the MenACWY control vaccine. All receptors derive from an adult who received the MenACWY meningococcal vaccine as a control. CDR3s include the opening cysteine and the closing phenylalanine or tryptophan. Each record gives: V gene, J gene, CDR3 protein.

>TRBV28|TRBJ1-2
CASSFHDRGNGYTF
>TRBV7-9|TRBJ1-1
CASSFTNTEAFF
>TRBV19|TRBJ1-2
CASSISTGVMDGYGYTF
>TRBV19|TRBJ1-2
CASSIRDREYGYTF
>TRBV6-5|TRBJ2-2
CASSSRASGELFF
>TRBV7-9|TRBJ2-3
CASRAPGLAGDTQYF
>TRBV9|TRBJ2-7
CASSVGGEDEQYF
>TRBV30|TRBJ2-3
CAWSDVPIITDTQYF
>TRBV4-2|TRBJ2-7
CASSQDSGSSYEQYF
>TRBV6-5|TRBJ1-5
CASSYGRDRRQPQHF
>TRBV18|TRBJ2-2
CASSSRKGNTGELFF
>TRBV5-6|TRBJ1-5
CASSLSTLNQPQHF
>TRBV4-2|TRBJ1-6
CASSQGGSYNSPLHF
>TRBV3-1/TRBV3-2|TRBJ2-2
CASSQFPGTGPYTGELFF
>TRBV12-3/TRBV12-4|TRBJ2-3
CASSIRRNTQYF
>TRBV27|TRBJ2-3
CASSFGGRGTDTQYF
>TRBV3-1/TRBV3-2|TRBJ1-6
CASSQGGGAGGRSPLHF
>TRBV19|TRBJ1-5
CASTAIGGTSQPQHF